The sequence of this TCR beta chain was determined in a study of T cell clonality in common variable immunodeficiency. This clone came up a few times. This table comes from immunoSEQ multiplex PCR, and its TCRdb copy is limited to in-frame clones, with some not included. The sample has 50,000 to 60,000 clones, none seen only once. The sequenced material came from peripheral blood mononuclear cells. The sequence was collected from a person aged 18 to 70 in good health.

CDR3 amino acids: CASSRDGTSYSNQPQYF. CDR3 DNA, as far as it was read: TGTGCCAGTAGTAGAGACGGGACATCTTATAGCAATCAGCCG. The chain couples TRBV19 to TRBJ2-3; D might be TRBD1 (6 bases). The observed sequence ends 3 residues before the CDR3 terminus, with the missing tail filled in from the germline J gene. The germline gives CDR1 LNHDA, CDR2 SQIVND (reference sequence). The CDR3 totals 17 residues.